The rows below give T cell receptor beta chains drawn from one sample of a study of response to subunit inactivated influenza vaccine. In TCRdb, the RT-PCR reads were re-called with MiXCR into one record per CDR3 protein. This table holds about 570,000 distinct CDR3 sequences, around 10% found once. The sample was also reused in another study, on T cells expressing NK-cell markers.

Specimen: PBMCs from blood, collected on the day of vaccination. Receptors originate from a middle-aged man who received an inactivated influenza vaccine. The CDR3 runs from the conserved cysteine through the conserved F or W. The D gene is left open where the match is weak. The listing skips clone size in some rows; elsewhere it reads once, few, many or a size class.

d_call,clone_size,v_call,j_call,cdr3_nt,cdr3_aa
-,-,TRBV3-1,TRBJ2-1,TGTGCCAGCAGCCAAGAGGCAGGAAGCTATGACAATGAGCAGTTCTTC,CASSQEAGSYDNEQFF
-,few,TRBV7-9,TRBJ2-3,TGTGCCAGCAGCTTTTGGGGAGATACGCAGTATTTT,CASSFWGDTQYF
-,few,TRBV5-5,TRBJ2-2,TGTGCCAGCAGTCCCGCCCCCCCTGCCACCGGGGAGCTGTTTTTT,CASSPAPPATGELFF
-,few,TRBV5-1,TRBJ2-1,TGCGCCAGCAGCGAGGACCCCTCTGGGGTGGGGAATGAGCAGTTCTTC,CASSEDPSGVGNEQFF
TRBD2,-,TRBV20-1,TRBJ2-7,TGCAGTGCTAGAGAAGGACTAGCGAGCTACGAGCAGTACTTC,CSAREGLASYEQYF
-,few,TRBV7-2,TRBJ2-3,TGTGCCAGCAGCTTAATCAACACAGATACGCAGTATTTT,CASSLINTDTQYF
TRBD1,few,TRBV6-5,TRBJ1-2,TGTGCCAGCAGTAACCAGGGGGCTGTGGACTATGGCTACACCTTC,CASSNQGAVDYGYTF
-,few,TRBV7-8,TRBJ2-7,TGTGCCAGCAGCATTATGAAGCTGACCTACGAGCAGTACTTC,CASSIMKLTYEQYF
TRBD2,-,TRBV7-9,TRBJ2-5,TGTGCCAGCAGCTTAGCTGGCGGGGGCCAGTACTTC,CASSLAGGGQYF
-,few,TRBV20-1,TRBJ2-5,TGCAGTGCGACGCAGGGACGGGAGACCCAGTACTTC,CSATQGRETQYF
-,-,TRBV27,TRBJ2-3,TGTCCCAACGGCCCCGGACGAGACACAGATACGCAGTATTTT,CPNGPGRDTDTQYF
TRBD1,-,TRBV28,TRBJ2-1,TGTGCCAGCAGTTTATTAGGTCAGGGGGCCCGCAATGAGCAGTTCTTC,CASSLLGQGARNEQFF
-,-,TRBV5-4,TRBJ2-7,TGTGCCAGCAGCTTCGGGCTCGAGCAGTCCTACGAGCAGTACTTC,CASSFGLEQSYEQYF
-,few,TRBV9,TRBJ2-3,TGTGCCAGCAGCGTAGCGAACGGACAATTCACAGATACGCAGTATTTT,CASSVANGQFTDTQYF
TRBD2,-,TRBV5-1,TRBJ2-4,TGCGCCAGCAGCTTCTTCACCGGGACTAGCGGCAAAAACATTCAGTACTTC,CASSFFTGTSGKNIQYF
-,few,TRBV4-3,TRBJ2-3,TGCGCCAGCAGCCTCTCATGGGGCAGAGATACGCAGTATTTT,CASSLSWGRDTQYF
TRBD2,-,TRBV5-5,TRBJ2-3,TGTGCCAGCAGCTTTATACCGGGACTAGTGCAAGATACGCAGTATTTT,CASSFIPGLVQDTQYF
-,many,TRBV5-1,TRBJ2-7,TGCGCCAGCAGCTCTAGGGTCCTGCCTTCCTACGAGCAGTACTTC,CASSSRVLPSYEQYF